This TCR beta chain appears in the sequencing data of a study of control samples from healthy donors and cancer patients. CDR1 and CDR2 from the germline V gene are SGHNT and YYREEE (reference sequence). The ends were cut back, 1 base at V and 4 bases at J, with 17 bases in the middle. This CDR3 is 17 amino acids long. The assay was immunoSEQ multiplex PCR, and TCRdb's table has in-frame clones only and misses some. The sample shows about 60,000 clones, approximately 85% of them seen only once. This clone was counted only a few times. Sequenced material: blood. The sequence was obtained from a man in his forties in good health. The chain uses TRBV5-4 and TRBJ1-4; D gene unclear. The CDR3 region has the DNA TGTGCCAGCAGCTTGATGGGCCCGACGGTTAGTAATGAAAAACTGTTTTTT. Protein product: CASSLMGPTVSNEKLFF.